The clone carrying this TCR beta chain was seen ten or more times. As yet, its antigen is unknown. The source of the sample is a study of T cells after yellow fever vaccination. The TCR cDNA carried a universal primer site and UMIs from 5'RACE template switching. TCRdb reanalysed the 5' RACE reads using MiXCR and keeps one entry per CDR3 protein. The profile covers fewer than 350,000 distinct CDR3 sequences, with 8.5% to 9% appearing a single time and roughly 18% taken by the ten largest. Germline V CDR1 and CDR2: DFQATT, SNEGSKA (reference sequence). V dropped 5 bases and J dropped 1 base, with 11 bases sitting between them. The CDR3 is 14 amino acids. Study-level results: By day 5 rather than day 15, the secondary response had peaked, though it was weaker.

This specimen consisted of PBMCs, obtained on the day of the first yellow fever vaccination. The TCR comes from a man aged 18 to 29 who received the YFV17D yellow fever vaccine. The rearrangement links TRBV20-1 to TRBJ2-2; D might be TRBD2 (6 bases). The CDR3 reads CSALPGRNTGELFF. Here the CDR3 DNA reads TGCAGTGCTCTCCCCGGGAGGAACACCGGGGAGCTGTTTTTT.